These T cell receptor beta chains were read from a single sample in a study of Ad26.COV2.S vaccination and SARS-CoV-2 variants. TCRdb keeps only in-frame clones here, not all; method: immunoSEQ multiplex PCR. This table holds hundreds of thousands of clones, around four fifths found once. Sequenced material: peripheral blood, taken in a trial of Ad26.COV2.S vaccine versus placebo. These receptors came from a person between 18 and 65 years old who received the Ad26.COV2.S COVID-19 vaccine or a placebo. CDR3s include the opening cysteine and the closing phenylalanine or tryptophan. A D gene is named only where the DNA matches it firmly. Some rows mark clone size as missing; the rest say once, few, many or name a class of expanded clone.

d_gene,abundance,v_gene,j_gene,CDR3nt,CDR3aa
TRBD1,NA,TRBV9,TRBJ1-6,TGTGCCAGCAGCCTACGGGACAGCTCCTATAATTCACCCCTCCACTTT,CASSLRDSSYNSPLHF
NA,NA,TRBV11-2,TRBJ2-3,TGTGCCAGCAGACGTCACCCGGGACCAGCCGGGGATACGCAGTATTTT,CASRRHPGPAGDTQYF
TRBD2,NA,TRBV7-2,TRBJ2-7,TGTGCCAGCAGCTTACGGCGGGGGGGCGAGCAGTACTTC,CASSLRRGGEQYF
NA,few,TRBV28,TRBJ1-1,TGTGCCAGCAGTGAGGACGGAGTCACTGAAGCTTTCTTT,CASSEDGVTEAFF
NA,NA,TRBV7-9,TRBJ2-7,TGTGCCAGCAGCAATAGCGTGGGCGAGCAGTACTTC,CASSNSVGEQYF
NA,NA,TRBV7-9,TRBJ2-1,TGTGCCAGCAGGCCTACCAGCGCGGATGAGCAGTTCTTC,CASRPTSADEQFF
NA,NA,TRBV5-8,TRBJ1-1,TGTGCCAGCAGCTTGTGGCCTGAAGCTTTCTTT,CASSLWPEAFF
NA,NA,TRBV30,TRBJ2-2,TGTGCCTGGGTTGGTTGGTCCGGGGAGCTGTTTTTT,CAWVGWSGELFF
NA,NA,TRBV19,TRBJ2-2,TGTGCCAGTAGTATCGCGGGGATGGTCACCGGGGAGCTGTTTTTT,CASSIAGMVTGELFF
TRBD1,NA,TRBV11-1,TRBJ2-1,TGTGCCAGCAGCCCCCGTCCCGGGACAGGGTTCAATGAGCAGTTCTTC,CASSPRPGTGFNEQFF
NA,NA,TRBV19,TRBJ1-2,TGTGCCAGTAGTATAGGGACGGCCGTCTACTATGGCTACACCTTC,CASSIGTAVYYGYTF
NA,NA,TRBV7-8,TRBJ2-7,TGTGCCAGCAGCCAACAGGGATACGAGCAGTACTTC,CASSQQGYEQYF
NA,NA,TRBV5-1,TRBJ1-1,TGCGCCAGCAGCTCCCCCCCGGGACGGCCGAACACTGAAGCTTTCTTT,CASSSPPGRPNTEAFF
NA,NA,TRBV6-5,TRBJ1-6,TGTGCCAGCAGTTTAGAGGTGCAGGGGACTAATTCACCCCTCCACTTT,CASSLEVQGTNSPLHF
NA,NA,TRBV6-5,TRBJ1-5,TGTGCCAGCACTTCCCGGGCGCGGCAGCCCCAGCATTTT,CASTSRARQPQHF
NA,NA,TRBV28,TRBJ1-1,TGTGCCAGCTACGACCGCACTGAAGCTTTCTTT,CASYDRTEAFF
NA,NA,TRBV21-1,TRBJ2-7,TGTGCCAGCAGCAAACTTCGACAGGGGGGGTTCTACGAGCAGTACTTC,CASSKLRQGGFYEQYF
NA,NA,TRBV19,TRBJ1-5,TGTGCCAGTAAAATGGAGGGCAATCAGCCCCAGCATTTT,CASKMEGNQPQHF